This entry features one T cell receptor beta chain sequence. Its antigen remains unidentified. No quality values exist for individual bases; no much larger clone is one base distant. This sample was taken from a study of cytomegalovirus exposure and HLA in healthy donors (TCRdb year 2017). Some background on the complete study: According to a later analysis, one platform produced both the 110 or so validation repertoires and the 720 or so repertoires of the first cohort. The study aimed to test whether signatures of past pathogen exposure could be identified by cataloging public T cell receptors. Besides the first cohort of around 700 subjects, a separate validation cohort made up of 95 to 150 different subjects was used. To predict cytomegalovirus infection status, the study brought together high-throughput TCR immunosequencing, statistical association of individual TCRs with disease status, and machine learning.

What the authors observed across the whole study: All 120 or so repertoires were used to score co-occurrence in the validation cohort in a later analysis, because that analysis had no HLA typing for the cohort. Most TCR sequences were seen in very few donors, while some public TCRs were found in many individuals. In vitro tests confirmed that three of the cytomegalovirus-associated TCR beta chains recognize cytomegalovirus antigens. Cytomegalovirus status was reported to be diagnosed by the classifier with high specificity and sensitivity in both the original and validation cohorts. The authors suggested that the approach could potentially be extended to other disease states and immunological phenotypes. In a later analysis, TCRs clustered in the first cohort were found to also tend to co-occur in the roughly 120 validation repertoires, with 85% to 95% of cluster scores above 0. The study listed 150 to 200 TCR beta chains as associated with cytomegalovirus.

The library was produced with the immunoSEQ multiplex PCR assay. Regarding the original processing steps: A statistical classification framework was built to diagnose cytomegalovirus status from the catalog of TCR beta chain sequences. As stored in TCRdb, this immuneACCESS dataset retains in-frame rearrangements with V and J assigned. A fraction of the clones does not appear; measured against another copy, unresolved V genes explain less than half of the discrepancy, and the remainder lacks a known reason. V and J calls and clone size are as listed in that table; D and trimming were resolved from the DNA. This sample is represented by under 85,000 clones; approximately 92% of them were singletons. The ten biggest clones cover roughly 5% of the sample. The donors belonged to the validation cohort of approximately 130 subjects, which was separate from the 666-subject first cohort. Taken from cysteine to phenylalanine, the CDR3 has 15 residues. Only the CDR3 region is kept as DNA, spanning 45 bases read in frame from base 1. CDR1 and CDR2 are drawn from the germline V gene (reference sequence): LNHDA, SQIVND. A distance of 16 bases separates the germline ends of V and J, which lose 2 bases and 6 bases respectively.

Rearrangement joined TRBV19 to TRBJ1-1; the D gene is not confidently resolved. Sample: PBMCs. This TCR was recovered from a man aged 18 to 30 in good health and CMV-seropositive. The sequenced DNA: TGTGCCAGTAGTATATTTTCGATGACCGGGGCTGAAGCTTTCTTT. Its coded protein is CASSIFSMTGAEAFF.